The T cell receptor (beta chain) described here comes from a study of siplizumab effects on memory and regulatory T cells. Findings and caveats of the study: Naive or memory phenotype assignment was not possible for roughly 75-96% of proliferating CD4+ or CD8+ clones.

From germline, CDR1 is SGHTA and CDR2 FQGTGA. V shed 4 bases and J 8 bases; nucleotides not matched to a gene: 6. The CDR3 consists of 14 residues. With regard to this clone: Its antigen is as yet unknown.

The method was immunoSEQ multiplex PCR; TCRdb's version includes in-frame clones alone and lacks a portion of them. The sample contains over 95,000 clones, approximately 92% of which appear only once. V gene TRBV7-3 combines with J gene TRBJ2-1, with 9 bases aligning to TRBD1. The sequencing input was non-Treg CD4+ T cells sorted from blood. The TCR was taken from a human donor in good health. CDR3 nucleotide sequence: TGTGCCAGCAGCTCGGGACAGGGTGGGGATGAGCAGTTCTTC. This translates into CASSSGQGGDEQFF. The full variable domain, with the rest looked up from reference TRBV7-3 and TRBJ2-1, is GAGVSQTPSNKVTEKGKYVELRCDPISGHTALYWYRQSLGQGPEFLIYFQGTGAADDSGLPNDRFFAVRPEGSVSTLKIQRTERGDSAVYLCASSSGQGGDEQFFGPGTRLTVL.